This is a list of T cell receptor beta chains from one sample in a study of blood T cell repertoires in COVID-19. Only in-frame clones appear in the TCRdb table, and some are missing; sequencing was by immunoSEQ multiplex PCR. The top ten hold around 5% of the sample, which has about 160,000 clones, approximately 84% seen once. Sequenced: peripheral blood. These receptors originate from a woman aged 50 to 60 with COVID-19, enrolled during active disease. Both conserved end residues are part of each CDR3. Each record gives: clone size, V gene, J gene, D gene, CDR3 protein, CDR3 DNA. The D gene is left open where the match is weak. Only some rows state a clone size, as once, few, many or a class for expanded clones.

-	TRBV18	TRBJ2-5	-	CASSPVGAESLRETQYF	TGTGCCAGCTCACCAGTGGGAGCGGAAAGTCTCAGGGAGACCCAGTACTTC
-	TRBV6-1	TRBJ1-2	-	CASSEREGLFGYTF	TGTGCCAGCAGTGAAAGGGAGGGTCTCTTTGGCTACACCTTC
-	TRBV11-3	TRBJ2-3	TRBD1	CASSPDRGRDTQYF	TGTGCCAGCAGCCCCGACAGGGGAAGAGATACGCAGTATTTT
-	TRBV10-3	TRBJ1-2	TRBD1	CAIDEGQGPSAGYTF	TGTGCCATCGACGAGGGACAGGGACCTTCGGCGGGCTACACCTTC
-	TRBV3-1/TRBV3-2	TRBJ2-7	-	CASSQEPGSYEQYF	TGTGCCAGCAGCCAAGAGCCAGGGTCCTACGAGCAGTACTTC
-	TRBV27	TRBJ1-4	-	CASSLYSVGNEKLFF	TGTGCCAGCAGTTTATACTCCGTCGGGAATGAAAAACTGTTTTTT
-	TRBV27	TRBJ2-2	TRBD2	CASSAYSGGAGGELFF	TGTGCCAGCAGTGCCTATAGCGGGGGGGCCGGCGGGGAGCTGTTTTTT
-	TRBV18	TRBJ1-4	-	CASSEDPSANEKLFF	TGTGCCAGCTCAGAGGATCCGTCGGCTAATGAAAAACTGTTTTTT
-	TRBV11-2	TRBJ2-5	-	CASTEQETQYF	TGTGCCAGCACAGAACAAGAGACCCAGTACTTC
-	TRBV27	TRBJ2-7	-	CASSLVGNSYEQYF	TGTGCCAGCAGTTTGGTTGGCAACTCCTACGAGCAGTACTTC
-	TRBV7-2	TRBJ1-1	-	CASSSMSGLVSNTEAFF	TGTGCCAGCAGCTCTATGTCAGGTTTGGTTTCGAACACTGAAGCTTTCTTT
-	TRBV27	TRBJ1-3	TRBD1	CASRRGQGDSGNTIYF	TGTGCCAGCAGACGGGGACAGGGAGACTCTGGAAACACCATATATTTT
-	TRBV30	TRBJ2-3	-	CAWIRVPEASDTQYF	TGTGCCTGGATTCGCGTGCCCGAGGCGTCGGATACGCAGTATTTT
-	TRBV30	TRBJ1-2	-	CAWSVIQNGGDGYTF	TGTGCCTGGAGTGTAATACAGAATGGAGGGGACGGCTACACCTTC
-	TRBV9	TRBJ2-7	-	CASSPSRGGSEQYF	TGTGCCAGCAGCCCCAGTAGGGGTGGGTCTGAGCAGTACTTC
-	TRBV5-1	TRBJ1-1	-	CASSLERGPREAFF	TGCGCCAGCAGCTTGGAGCGGGGACCCAGGGAAGCTTTCTTT
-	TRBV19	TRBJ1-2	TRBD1	CAARDRMRGYTF	TGTGCCGCACGGGACAGAATGCGGGGCTACACCTTC
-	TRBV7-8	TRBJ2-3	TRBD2	CASSWTSGSTDTQYF	TGTGCCAGCAGCTGGACTAGCGGGTCAACAGATACGCAGTATTTT
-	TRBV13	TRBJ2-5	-	CASSPRDQETQYF	TGTGCCAGCAGCCCACGGGACCAAGAGACCCAGTACTTC
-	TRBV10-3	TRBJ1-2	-	CAISSVHNYGYTF	TGTGCCATCAGCAGCGTCCATAACTATGGCTACACCTTC
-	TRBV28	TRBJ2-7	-	CATEGSGSYEQYF	TGTGCCACAGAGGGTTCGGGGTCCTACGAGCAGTACTTC
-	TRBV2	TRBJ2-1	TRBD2	CASSDSGGSSSYNEQFF	TGTGCCAGCAGTGATAGCGGGGGGTCGAGCTCCTACAATGAGCAGTTCTTC
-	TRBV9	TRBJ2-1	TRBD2	CASSVMVGGGADEQFF	TGTGCCAGCAGCGTAATGGTGGGCGGGGGGGCAGATGAGCAGTTCTTC
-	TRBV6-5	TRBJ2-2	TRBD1	CASSLTGGITGELFF	TGTGCCAGCAGCCTGACAGGGGGCATAACCGGGGAGCTGTTTTTT
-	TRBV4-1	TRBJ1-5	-	CASSQVEEVSQPQHF	TGCGCCAGCAGCCAAGTTGAGGAAGTTAGTCAGCCCCAGCATTTT
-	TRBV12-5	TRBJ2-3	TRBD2	CASGKAGGRSTDTQYF	TGTGCTAGTGGCAAGGCGGGGGGGCGTAGCACAGATACGCAGTATTTT
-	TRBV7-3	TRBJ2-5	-	CASSPSGEEETQYF	TGTGCCAGCAGCCCCAGCGGCGAGGAAGAGACCCAGTACTTC
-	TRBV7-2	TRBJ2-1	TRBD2	CASSSLAGDFEQFF	TGTGCCAGCAGTTCCCTAGCGGGGGATTTTGAGCAGTTCTTC
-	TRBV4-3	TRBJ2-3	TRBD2	CASSQDWLAGVTDTQYF	TGCGCCAGCAGCCAAGATTGGCTAGCGGGGGTTACCGATACGCAGTATTTT
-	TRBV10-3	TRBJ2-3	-	CASAGGDTQYF	TGTGCCTCCGCAGGGGGGGATACGCAGTATTTT
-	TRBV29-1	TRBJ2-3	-	CSVEHEPGADTQYF	TGCAGCGTTGAGCATGAGCCTGGTGCAGATACGCAGTATTTT
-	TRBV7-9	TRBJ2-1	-	CASSPGNEQFF	TGTGCCAGCAGCCCAGGGAATGAGCAGTTCTTC
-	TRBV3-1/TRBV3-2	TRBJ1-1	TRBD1	CASSTGQTPEAFF	TGTGCCAGCAGCACGGGACAGACCCCCGAAGCTTTCTTT
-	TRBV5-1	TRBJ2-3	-	CASSLDGDFTDTQYF	TGCGCCAGCAGCTTGGACGGGGACTTCACAGATACGCAGTATTTT
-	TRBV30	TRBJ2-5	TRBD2	CAWSGGSIETQYF	TGTGCCTGGAGCGGGGGGAGTATCGAGACCCAGTACTTC
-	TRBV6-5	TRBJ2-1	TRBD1	CATRDSSYNEQFF	TGTGCCACCCGGGACAGCTCCTACAATGAGCAGTTCTTC
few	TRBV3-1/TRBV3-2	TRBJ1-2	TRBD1	CASTPDRGRTSGYTF	TGTGCCAGCACCCCGGACAGGGGCCGAACCAGTGGCTACACCTTC
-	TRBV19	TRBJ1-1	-	CASSIEAENTEAFF	TGTGCCAGTAGTATAGAGGCAGAAAACACTGAAGCTTTCTTT
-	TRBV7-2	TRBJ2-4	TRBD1	CASSTTGTGTIQYF	TGTGCCAGCAGCACGACCGGGACAGGGACCATTCAGTACTTC
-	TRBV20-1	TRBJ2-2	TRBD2	CSASRLAGNTGELFF	TGCAGTGCTAGTAGGCTAGCGGGGAACACCGGGGAGCTGTTTTTT
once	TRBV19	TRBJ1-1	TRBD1	CASRTSRGHTEAFF	TGTGCCAGTAGGACGAGCAGGGGGCATACTGAAGCTTTCTTT
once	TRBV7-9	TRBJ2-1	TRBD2	CASSTNPGGEQFF	TGTGCCAGCAGCACCAACCCGGGGGGTGAGCAGTTCTTC
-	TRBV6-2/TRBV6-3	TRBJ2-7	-	CASSWRGPPYEQYF	TGTGCCAGCAGTTGGAGAGGGCCGCCCTACGAGCAGTACTTC
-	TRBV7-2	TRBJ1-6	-	CASSPTRRGFGSPLHF	TGTGCCAGCAGCCCGACGAGAAGGGGGTTTGGTTCACCCCTCCACTTT
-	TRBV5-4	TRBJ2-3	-	CASSLATDTQYF	TGTGCCAGCAGCTTGGCGACAGATACGCAGTATTTT
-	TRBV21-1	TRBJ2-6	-	CAIPGQGVCGANVLTF	TGTGCCATTCCGGGACAGGGGGTTTGTGGGGCCAACGTCCTGACTTTC
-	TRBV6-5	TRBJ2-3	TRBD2	CASSKRGDTDTQYF	TGTGCCAGCAGTAAGCGGGGGGACACAGATACGCAGTATTTT
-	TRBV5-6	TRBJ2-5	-	CASSLGGSSQETQYF	TGTGCCAGCAGCTTGGGAGGGTCAAGTCAAGAGACCCAGTACTTC
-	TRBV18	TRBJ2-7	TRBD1	CASSPDRDEQYF	TGTGCCAGCTCACCCGACAGGGACGAGCAGTACTTC
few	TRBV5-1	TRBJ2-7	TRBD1	CASSLSATGGNEQYF	TGCGCCAGCAGCTTGAGCGCCACAGGGGGCAACGAGCAGTACTTC
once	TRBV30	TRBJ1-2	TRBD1	CAWEQGNYGYTF	TGTGCCTGGGAACAGGGGAACTATGGCTACACCTTC
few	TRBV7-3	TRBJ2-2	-	CASSFGENTGELFF	TGTGCCAGCAGCTTCGGAGAGAACACCGGGGAGCTGTTTTTT
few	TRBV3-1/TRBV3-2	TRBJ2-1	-	CASSQDRNEQFF	TGTGCCAGCAGCCAAGACAGAAATGAGCAGTTCTTC
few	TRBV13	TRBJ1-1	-	CASSFRGRLTEAFF	TGTGCCAGCAGCTTTAGAGGGCGACTTACTGAAGCTTTCTTT
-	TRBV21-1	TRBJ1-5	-	CARTGASQPQHF	TGTGCCAGAACAGGGGCTAGTCAGCCCCAGCATTTT